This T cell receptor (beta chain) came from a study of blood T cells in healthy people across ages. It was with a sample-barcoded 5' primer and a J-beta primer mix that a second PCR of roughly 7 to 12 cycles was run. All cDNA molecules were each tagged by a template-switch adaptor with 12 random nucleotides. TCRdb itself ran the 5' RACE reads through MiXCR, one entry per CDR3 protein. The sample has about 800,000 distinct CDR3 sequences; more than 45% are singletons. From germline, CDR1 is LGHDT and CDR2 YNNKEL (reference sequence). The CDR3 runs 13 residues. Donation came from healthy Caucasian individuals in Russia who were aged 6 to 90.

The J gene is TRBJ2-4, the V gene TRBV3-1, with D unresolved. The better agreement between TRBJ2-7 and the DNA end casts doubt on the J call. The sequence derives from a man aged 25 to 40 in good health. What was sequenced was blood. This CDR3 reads CASSQELLGEQYF. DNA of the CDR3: TGTGCCAGCAGCCAAGAGTTACTGGGCGAGCAGTACTTC.